This T cell receptor (beta chain) stems from a study of shared clonotypes between healthy human individuals. Across the study: Donor composition was a couple of women and a few men, aged 18 to 49. Three CD4 naive, three CD4 memory, two CD8 naive and one CD8 memory plate were used per donor.

This CDR3 comprises 15 residues. Trimming removed 5 bases at V and 5 bases at J, with 19 bases between. Germline CDR1 and CDR2: SGHRS and YFSETQ. None of the donors, who were healthy HIV-negative adults, had recently had acute infections or vaccinations. Clones were sequenced by immunoSEQ multiplex PCR, and TCRdb holds only the in-frame ones, with some missing. The table shows about 520,000 clones, with 95% to 97% occurring only once. The TCR was taken from a woman aged 25 to 39 in good health. Sequencing was done on a sample of naive CD4+ T cells sorted from blood. Subset defined: CD45RA+ positively selected. The rearrangement joins TRBV5-1 to TRBJ2-5; possibly TRBD1 for D (5 bases). The CDR3: CASRETGHKMETQYF. The CDR3 DNA reads as TGCGCCAGCAGAGAAACAGGCCATAAAATGGAGACCCAGTACTTC.